This TCR beta chain appears in the sequencing data of a study of blood T cell repertoires in COVID-19. The V segment lost 4 bases and the J segment 1 base; nucleotides outside the gene matches: 7. Germline assignment: CDR1 MDHEN and CDR2 SYDVKM. This CDR3 contains 17 residues. The assay was immunoSEQ multiplex PCR, and TCRdb's table has in-frame clones only and misses some. This sample has 300,000 to 350,000 clones, with 90% found just once. The sequenced material came from peripheral blood. The sequence was collected from a woman aged 40 to 55 with COVID-19, enrolled during active disease. The V call is TRBV28, the J call TRBJ1-1; 12 nucleotides agree with TRBD1. The DNA for the CDR3 is TGTGCCAGCAGTTCCACCGGGACAGGGGGCTGGAACACTGAAGCTTTCTTT. Translated: CASSSTGTGGWNTEAFF.